This TCR beta chain was retrieved from a study of beta chain features in type 1 diabetes. There was one heparinised blood draw per donor, averaging roughly 100 mL. After removal of 7 bases from V and 9 bases from J, the junction contained 8 bases not matched to a gene. This CDR3 contains 12 residues. Germline V gene sequence: CDR1 SQVTM, CDR2 ANQGSEA. Expressed TCRB transcripts were sequenced after all isolated RNA was converted to cDNA. An average of about 3.4 million reads was obtained for naive, central memory and regulatory T cell samples. Libraries were prepared by immunoSEQ multiplex PCR; TCRdb keeps only in-frame clonotypes and omits some of them. The repertoire holds about 340,000 clones, with less than 10% as singletons.

The origin of this receptor is a woman between 18 and 29 years old in good health. The V and J genes are TRBV29-1 and TRBJ2-1; 8 bases fit TRBD1. Sequenced sample: central memory CD4+ T cells from blood. The CDR3 spells CSAQGALPEQFF. For the CDR3, the DNA is TGCAGCGCTCAGGGGGCGCTTCCTGAGCAGTTCTTC.